This TCR beta chain was sequenced for a study of OX40 agonist ivuxolimab in advanced cancers. Overall study context: Earlier treatment with anti-PD-1, anti-PD-L1 or anti-CTLA-4 was permitted, and roughly 40% had received some.

Germline V gene sequence: CDR1 LNHDA, CDR2 SQIVND (reference sequence). V lost 6 bases, J lost 4 bases, and 8 bases stayed unmatched. The CDR3 runs 15 residues. General study results and limits: Antigen targets of the expanded peripheral T cells went undetermined.

Turning to this clone: What it binds is unknown.

Assay: immunoSEQ multiplex PCR; the TCRdb copy retains only in-frame clones and omits some. The sample gives some 43,000 clones, around 87% of which show up once; roughly a third is in the top ten. This sequence originates from an adult with an advanced solid tumor such as melanoma, head and neck, liver or kidney cancer. The source was CD4+ or CD8+ T cells sorted from blood, collected in a trial of the OX40 agonist ivuxolimab. This chain links TRBV19 with TRBJ2-2; 7 nucleotides align to TRBD2. The CDR3 sequence: CASSVAGEGTGELFF. The CDR3 DNA follows: TGTGCCAGTAGCGTTGCGGGAGAGGGCACCGGGGAGCTGTTTTTT.